The rows below give T cell receptor beta chains drawn from one sample of a study of T-cell memory formation after mild COVID-19. TCRdb reanalysed the 5' RACE reads using MiXCR and keeps one entry per CDR3 protein. The profile shows roughly 310,000 distinct CDR3 sequences, more than 15% of them singletons. The sample was PBMCs or a T cell subset sorted from them (not recorded which). These receptors all stem from a man between 18 and 29 years old who had mild COVID-19 (a few samples of this study predate the infection). Cell type and time point are not known. Both conserved end residues are trimmed from each CDR3.

>TRBJ2-1|TRBV7-6
ASSASGDEQF
>TRBJ2-5|TRBV4-3
ASSHAGSRQETQY
>TRBJ2-3|TRBV10-3
AISPQAPPDTQY
>TRBJ1-6|TRBV6-6
ASSTRDRAKTSPLH
>TRBJ1-2|TRBV6-6
ASSYSSRDAYGYT
>TRBJ2-3|TRBV24-1
ATSLPGLTDTQY
>TRBJ2-5|TRBV12-3/TRBV12-4
ASREQIQETQY
>TRBJ1-1|TRBV7-6
ASSVDGNTEAF
>TRBJ1-1|TRBV7-2
ASSLVLGSTEAF
>TRBJ2-5|TRBV10-2
ASSEKGRAQETQY
>TRBJ2-3|TRBV20-1
SVPPSGGSTDTQY
>TRBJ1-2|TRBV5-6
ASSPGGGGYT
>TRBJ2-3|TRBV24-1
ATSDYQGKPDTQY
>TRBJ1-5|TRBV7-2
ASSSYRGSSNQPQH
>TRBJ2-7|TRBV6-5
ASRTPGSYEQY
>TRBJ2-5|TRBV19
ASSIARGGETQY
>TRBJ2-1|TRBV4-3
ASSQDVGLAGREQF
>TRBJ2-5|TRBV5-1
ASSLLAGGQETQY
>TRBJ1-1|TRBV12-3/TRBV12-4
ASNTRDRGRRSTEAF
>TRBJ1-5|TRBV9
ASSWTGNLNKPQH
>TRBJ2-3|TRBV5-1
ASSLEGRFSTDTQY
>TRBJ2-2|TRBV7-8
ASSHTSGARIPGELF
>TRBJ2-5|TRBV7-8
ASRSGFETQY
>TRBJ2-2|TRBV7-2
ASRGATFGTGELF
>TRBJ2-1|TRBV4-3
ASSQDPPGGEANEQF
>TRBJ1-3|TRBV20-1
SARDSHRAGNTIY
>TRBJ1-6|TRBV6-2/TRBV6-3
ASSQIGVFGVSPLH
>TRBJ2-7|TRBV25-1
ASTSGIGEQY
>TRBJ2-3|TRBV12-3/TRBV12-4
ASSPGLDSTDTQY
>TRBJ1-1|TRBV7-3
ASSLVRESEAF
>TRBJ2-7|TRBV12-3/TRBV12-4
ASSPRFDEQY
>TRBJ1-1|TRBV18
ASSPLSQGSEAF
>TRBJ2-6|TRBV14
ASSPSDGANVLT
>TRBJ2-3|TRBV3-1
ASSQDKTGADTQY
>TRBJ2-3|TRBV12-3/TRBV12-4
ASRLTIGTDTQY
>TRBJ1-1|TRBV12-3/TRBV12-4
ASTMWLGGTEAF
>TRBJ1-1|TRBV6-2/TRBV6-3
ASRRWDRGPTEAF
>TRBJ2-1|TRBV18
ASSQMTSQRSFRNEQF
>TRBJ2-2|TRBV10-3
AISLQVANTGELF
>TRBJ1-1|TRBV6-5
ASGHTNTEAF
>TRBJ2-7|TRBV5-5
ASSAQGTYEQY
>TRBJ2-3|TRBV29-1
SAGALGGGNTDTQY
>TRBJ2-7|TRBV7-9
ASSLSHAVSSYEQY
>TRBJ2-3|TRBV24-1
ATSDSVTTDTQY
>TRBJ1-5|TRBV7-8
ASSLAAKSTNQPQH
>TRBJ2-5|TRBV29-1
SADYRDRETQY
>TRBJ2-1|TRBV15
ATSIRKRDNEQF
>TRBJ1-2|TRBV21-1
ASSRTPGRNYGYT
>TRBJ2-1|TRBV20-1
STRGSYNEQF
>TRBJ2-2|TRBV5-1
ASSLGRTGELF
>TRBJ2-3|TRBV4-3
ASSQDHRATDTQY
>TRBJ1-5|TRBV7-2
ASSFAGNGNQPQH